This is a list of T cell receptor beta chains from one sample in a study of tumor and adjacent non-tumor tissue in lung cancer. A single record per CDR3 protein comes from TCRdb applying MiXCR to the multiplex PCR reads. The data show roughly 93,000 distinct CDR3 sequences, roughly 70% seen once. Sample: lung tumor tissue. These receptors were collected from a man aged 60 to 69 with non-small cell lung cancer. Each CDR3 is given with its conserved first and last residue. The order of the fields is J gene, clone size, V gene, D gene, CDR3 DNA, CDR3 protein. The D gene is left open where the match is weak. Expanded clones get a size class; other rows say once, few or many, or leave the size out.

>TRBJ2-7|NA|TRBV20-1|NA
TGCAGTGCTAGAGATAGTGGCAAGGGGACCTACGAGCAGTACTTC
CSARDSGKGTYEQYF
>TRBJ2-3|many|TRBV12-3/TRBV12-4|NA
TGTGCCAGCAGCCGTAGACAGGCCACAGATACGCAGTATTTT
CASSRRQATDTQYF
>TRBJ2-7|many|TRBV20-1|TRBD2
TGCAGTGCCACGGAGCGGGACCCCTACGAGCAGTACTTC
CSATERDPYEQYF
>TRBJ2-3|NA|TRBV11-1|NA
TGTGCCATCAGCTTGGCCAGGGTATTGTCAGATACGCAGTATTTT
CAISLARVLSDTQYF
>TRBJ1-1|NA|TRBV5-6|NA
TGTGTCAGCAGCTTGCCGCTAAGGACAGTCTCAAACACTGAAGCTTTCTTT
CVSSLPLRTVSNTEAFF
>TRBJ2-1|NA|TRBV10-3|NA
TGTGCCATCAGTATCTCTGTGGGGCTAGCGAACGATGAGCAGTTCTTC
CAISISVGLANDEQFF
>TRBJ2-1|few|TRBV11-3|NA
TGTGCCAGTAGCTTAGGAATGAGGAATGAGCAGTTATTC
CASSLGMRNEQLF
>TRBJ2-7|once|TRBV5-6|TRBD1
TGTGCCAGCAGCCTCACGACAGGGGGTCGCAACGAGCAGTACTTC
CASSLTTGGRNEQYF
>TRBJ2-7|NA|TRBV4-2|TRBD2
TGTGTCAGCAGCCAAGTGACACGGGGGGGGCATAACGAGCAGTACTTC
CVSSQVTRGGHNEQYF
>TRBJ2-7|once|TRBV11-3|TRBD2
TGTGCCGACAGCTTACGGGGGGGAGGCTCCTACGAGCAGTGCTTC
CADSLRGGGSYEQCF
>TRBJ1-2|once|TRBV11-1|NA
TGTGCCAGCAGCACCCAGGGGACCGACGATGGCTACACCTTC
CASSTQGTDDGYTF
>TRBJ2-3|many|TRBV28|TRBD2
TGTGCCAGCAACCTGGGGGAGGGCAATACGCAGTATTTT
CASNLGEGNTQYF
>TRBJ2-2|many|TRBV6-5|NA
TGTGCCAGCAGTTGGTCGGACCGCGTGAACACCGGGGAGCTGTTTTTT
CASSWSDRVNTGELFF
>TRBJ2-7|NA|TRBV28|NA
TGTGTCAGCCGCCCCTCGGACGGGAGAGTCTACGAGCAGTACTTC
CVSRPSDGRVYEQYF
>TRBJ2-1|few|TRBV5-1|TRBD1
TGCGCCAGCAGCATGGACAGGGCGAGGCAGTTCTTC
CASSMDRARQFF
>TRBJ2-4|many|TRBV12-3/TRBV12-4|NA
TGTGCCAGCAGTCGACCGGTCCCAGGGGCCAAAAACATTCAGTACTTC
CASSRPVPGAKNIQYF
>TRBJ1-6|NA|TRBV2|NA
TGTGCCAGCAGAGCGGATGCGTTCACCCTCCACTTT
CASRADAFTLHF
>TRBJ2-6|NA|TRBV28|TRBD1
TGTGCCAGCAGGCCTGGACAGGGAGGTATACATGGGGCCAATGTCCTGACTTTC
CASRPGQGGIHGANVLTF
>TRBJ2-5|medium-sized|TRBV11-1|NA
TGTGCCATACTGACTGGCCAAGAGACCCAGTACTTC
CAILTGQETQYF
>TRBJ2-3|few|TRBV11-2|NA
TGTGCCAGCAGCTTATTGTATGGGTTCGTGGGCACAGATACGCAGTATTTT
CASSLLYGFVGTDTQYF
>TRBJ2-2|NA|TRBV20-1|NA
TGCAGTGTTACGCGGCCGGGAAACACCGGGGAGCTGTTTTTT
CSVTRPGNTGELFF
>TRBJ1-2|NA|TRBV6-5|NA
TGTGACAGCAGGGAAGGACAGCCCGATAGTTACACCTTC
CDSREGQPDSYTF
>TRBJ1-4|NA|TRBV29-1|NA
TGCAGTGCGGGTGGAGCAACTTATGAAAAACTGTTTTTT
CSAGGATYEKLFF
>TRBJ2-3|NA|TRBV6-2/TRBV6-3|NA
TGTGCCGGCAGTCTCCGGGCCCTGGGATGGCCCCAGTATTTT
CAGSLRALGWPQYF
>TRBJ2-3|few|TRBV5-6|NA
TGTGCCAGCAGCCCCTCCTTACAGGGCCCAGATAAGCGGTATTTT
CASSPSLQGPDKRYF
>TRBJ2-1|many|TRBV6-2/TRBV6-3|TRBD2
TGTGCCAGCAGTCCCTCAGGGACTAGCCGCTACAATGAGCAGTTCTTC
CASSPSGTSRYNEQFF
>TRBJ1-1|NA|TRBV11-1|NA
TGTGCCAACAGCTTATTCAGGAACAGCGCGGTTAACACTGAAGCTTTCTTT
CANSLFRNSAVNTEAFF
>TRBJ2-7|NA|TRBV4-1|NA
TGCGCCAGCCAAGACCGGGACACGTCAACCTACGAGCAGTATTTC
CASQDRDTSTYEQYF
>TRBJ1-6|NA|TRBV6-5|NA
TGTGCCAGCAGTTACTCGAAACTAGGGGTCAATTCACCCCTCCACTTT
CASSYSKLGVNSPLHF
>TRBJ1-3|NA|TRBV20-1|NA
TGCAGTGCTGGAGGGATACCAGAGCTCTCTGGAAACACCGTATATTTT
CSAGGIPELSGNTVYF
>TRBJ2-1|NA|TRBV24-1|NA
TGTGCCACCAGTGATCCTAGCCAGGGTGGAGATGAGCACTTCTTC
CATSDPSQGGDEHFF
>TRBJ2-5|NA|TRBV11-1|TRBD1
TGTGCCAGAAGCTTCGGACAGGACCAAGAGACCCAGTACTTC
CARSFGQDQETQYF
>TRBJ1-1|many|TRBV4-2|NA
TGTGCCAGCAGCCAAGATCCCACTGAAGCTTTCTTT
CASSQDPTEAFF
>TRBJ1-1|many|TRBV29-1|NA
TGCAGCGTTGCCTACAGAGTGAACACTGAAGCTTTCTTT
CSVAYRVNTEAFF
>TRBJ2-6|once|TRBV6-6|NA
TGTGCCAGAAGTCTCCCGCTTTCCGGGGCCAACGTCCTGACTTTC
CARSLPLSGANVLTF
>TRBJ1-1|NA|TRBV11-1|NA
TGTGCCTGCAGCTTAGGGACAATCATTGAAGCTTTCTTT
CACSLGTIIEAFF
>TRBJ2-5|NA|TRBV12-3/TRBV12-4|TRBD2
TGTGCCAGTTTGGATACGGAACTAGCGTTAGAGACCCAGTACTTC
CASLDTELALETQYF
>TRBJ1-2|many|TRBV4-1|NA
TGCGCCAGCAGCCTTCGGCTCTATGCTGGCTACACCTTC
CASSLRLYAGYTF
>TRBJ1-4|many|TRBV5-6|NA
TGTGCCAGCAGCTTTAGTGGCTTAACTAATGAAAAACTGTTTTTT
CASSFSGLTNEKLFF
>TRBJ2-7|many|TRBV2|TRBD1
TGTGCCAGCAGTGAAATTCCAGTTGACAGGGGTTCCGAGCAGTACTTC
CASSEIPVDRGSEQYF
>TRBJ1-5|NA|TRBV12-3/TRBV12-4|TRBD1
TGTACCATCAGACAGGGGGCGACCAATCAGCCCCAGCATTTT
CTIRQGATNQPQHF
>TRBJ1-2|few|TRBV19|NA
TGTGCCAGTACCCCGCTTTTAGAGACACTACCTATCTCTGGCTACACCTTC
CASTPLLETLPISGYTF
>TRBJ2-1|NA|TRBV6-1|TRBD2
TGTGCCAGCATCCGGGGAGGGGAAGTGAATGAGCAGCTCTTC
CASIRGGEVNEQLF
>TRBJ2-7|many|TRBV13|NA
TGTGCCAGCAGCTTAGGCCTCGGGCAGGTAAAGAACGAGCAGTACTTC
CASSLGLGQVKNEQYF
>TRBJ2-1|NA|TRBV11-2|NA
TGTGCCAGCAGCCCTCACCGGGCGATGAGGAATGAGCAGTTCTTC
CASSPHRAMRNEQFF
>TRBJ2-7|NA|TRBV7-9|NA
TGTGCCAGCAGCTTAGTAGGGTTCGAAGAGTACTTC
CASSLVGFEEYF
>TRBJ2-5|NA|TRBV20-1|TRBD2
TGCAGTGCTAGAGGGGACTACGGGACCCAGTACTTC
CSARGDYGTQYF
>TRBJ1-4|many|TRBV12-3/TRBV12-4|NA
TGTGCCAGCAGTTTTTTTGTAGGAGGGTCAACTGAAAAACTGTTTTTT
CASSFFVGGSTEKLFF
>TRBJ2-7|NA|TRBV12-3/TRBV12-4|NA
TGTGCCAGCAGTCTTCGAGCTATACGGGGTGAGCAGTACTTC
CASSLRAIRGEQYF
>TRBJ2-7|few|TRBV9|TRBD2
TGTGCCAGCAGCCCCGGACTAGCTATCGAGCAGTACTTC
CASSPGLAIEQYF
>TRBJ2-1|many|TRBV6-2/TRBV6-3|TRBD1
TGTGCCAGCAAACTCCAGGGGGTGAATGAGCAGTTCTTC
CASKLQGVNEQFF
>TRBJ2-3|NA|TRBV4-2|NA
TGTGCCAGCAGCCAAGAGGGGAGCCGGGTTACGCAATATTTT
CASSQEGSRVTQYF
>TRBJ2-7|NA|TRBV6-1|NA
TGTGCCAACAGTGAATTGAGGGTCTCCTACGAGCAGTACTTC
CANSELRVSYEQYF
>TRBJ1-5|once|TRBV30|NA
TGTGCATGGAGTAAGGGAAAAGGGGGATATAGTAATCAGCCCCAGCATTTT
CAWSKGKGGYSNQPQHF
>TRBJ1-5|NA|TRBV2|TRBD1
TGTGCCAGCACCGAAGGGGGCACGGGCAATCAGCCCCAGCATTTT
CASTEGGTGNQPQHF
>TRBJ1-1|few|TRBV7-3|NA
TGTGCCAGCAGCTTGGTCCCAGGACCCGAAGCTTTCTTT
CASSLVPGPEAFF
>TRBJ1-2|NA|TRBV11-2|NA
TGTGGCAGCAGCTTACTGAGGAAAACAGGCTACACCTTC
CGSSLLRKTGYTF
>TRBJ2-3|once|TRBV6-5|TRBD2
TGTGCCAGCACTTATGGGTGGCGGGGGTTCGTAGATGCGCAGTATTTT
CASTYGWRGFVDAQYF
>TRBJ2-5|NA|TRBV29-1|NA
TGCAGTATCGGACCCAGCTCAGAGACCCAGTACTTC
CSIGPSSETQYF